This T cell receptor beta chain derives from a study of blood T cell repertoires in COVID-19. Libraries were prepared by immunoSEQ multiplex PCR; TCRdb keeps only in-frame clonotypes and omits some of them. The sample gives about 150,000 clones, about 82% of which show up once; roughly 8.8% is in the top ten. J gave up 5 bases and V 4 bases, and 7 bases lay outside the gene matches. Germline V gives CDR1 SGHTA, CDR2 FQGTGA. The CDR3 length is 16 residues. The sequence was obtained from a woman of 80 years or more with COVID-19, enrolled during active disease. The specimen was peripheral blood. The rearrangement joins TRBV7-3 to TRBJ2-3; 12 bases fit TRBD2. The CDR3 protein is CASSSSLAGGIDTQYF. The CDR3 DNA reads TGTGCCAGCAGCTCCTCACTAGCGGGAGGCATAGATACGCAGTATTTT.